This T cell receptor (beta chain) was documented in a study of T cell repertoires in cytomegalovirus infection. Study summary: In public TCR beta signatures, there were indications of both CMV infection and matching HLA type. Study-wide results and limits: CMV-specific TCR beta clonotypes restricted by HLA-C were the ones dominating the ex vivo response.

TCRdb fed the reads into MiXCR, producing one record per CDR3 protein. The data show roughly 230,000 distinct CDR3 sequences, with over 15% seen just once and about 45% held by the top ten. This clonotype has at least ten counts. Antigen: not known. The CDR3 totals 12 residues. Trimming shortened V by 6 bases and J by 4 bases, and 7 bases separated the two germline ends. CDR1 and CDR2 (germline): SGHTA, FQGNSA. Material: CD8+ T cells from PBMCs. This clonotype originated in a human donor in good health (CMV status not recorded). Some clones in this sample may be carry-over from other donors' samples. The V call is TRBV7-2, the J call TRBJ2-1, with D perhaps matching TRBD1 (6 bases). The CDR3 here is CASRRGYNEQFF. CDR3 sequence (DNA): TGTGCCAGCAGGAGGGGGTACAATGAGCAGTTCTTC. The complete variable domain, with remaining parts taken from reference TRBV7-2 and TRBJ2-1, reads GAGVSQSPSNKVTEKGKDVELRCDPISGHTALYWYRQSLGQGLEFLIYFQGNSAPDKSGLPSDRFSAERTGGSVSTLTIQRTQQEDSAVYLCASRRGYNEQFFGPGTRLTVL.